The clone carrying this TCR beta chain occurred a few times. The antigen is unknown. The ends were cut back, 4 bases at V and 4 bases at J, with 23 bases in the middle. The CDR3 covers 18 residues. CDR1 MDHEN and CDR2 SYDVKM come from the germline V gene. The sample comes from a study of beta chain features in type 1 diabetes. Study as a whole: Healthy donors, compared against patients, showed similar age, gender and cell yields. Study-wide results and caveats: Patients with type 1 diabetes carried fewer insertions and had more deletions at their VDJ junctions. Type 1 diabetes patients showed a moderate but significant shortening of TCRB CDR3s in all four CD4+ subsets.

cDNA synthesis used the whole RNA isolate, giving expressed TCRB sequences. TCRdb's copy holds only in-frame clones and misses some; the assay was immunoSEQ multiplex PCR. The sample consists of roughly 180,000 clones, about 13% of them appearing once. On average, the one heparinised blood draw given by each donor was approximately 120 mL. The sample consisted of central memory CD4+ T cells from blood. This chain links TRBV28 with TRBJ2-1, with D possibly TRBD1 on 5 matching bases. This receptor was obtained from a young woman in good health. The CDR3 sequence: CASSSASTQGSAYNEQFF. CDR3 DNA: TGTGCCAGCAGTTCAGCCTCGACGCAGGGTTCCGCTTACAATGAGCAGTTCTTC.